Shown below are 29 T cell receptor beta chains from a single sample sequenced in a study of regulatory T cells in long-lasting Graves disease. As to time point: newly diagnosed GD, antithyroid drugs for less than 3 months. Making the TCR library involved RNA that had been extracted from PBMCs. Arm-PCR of CDR3 regions and iRepertoire HTBI primers were used to build TCR beta libraries. Via MiXCR, TCRdb re-called the multiplex PCR reads, giving one row per CDR3 protein. There are 450,000 to 600,000 distinct CDR3 sequences in the sample; about 13% occur only once, and roughly a tenth lies in the top ten. A further study also used this sample, focusing on T cells in Graves' hyperthyroidism and ophthalmopathy.

The sample consisted of peripheral blood mononuclear cells (PBMCs), taken at new diagnosis, from a patient treated with antithyroid drugs. These receptors came from a man aged 30 to 39 with Graves disease.

The table lists this clonotype with many counts. The rearrangement links TRBV20-1 to TRBJ2-3, with 11 bases matching TRBD2. The CDR3 runs 16 residues. Trimming cost V 3 bases and J 1 base; bases outside gene matches: 6. Germline loops: CDR1 DFQATT, CDR2 SNEGSKA (reference sequence). DNA of the CDR3: TGCAGTGCTAGCGGACTAGCGGGCGCTGGCACAGATACGCAGTATTTT. It yields the protein CSASGLAGAGTDTQYF.

This clonotype was detected ten times or more. The chain has TRBV20-1 and TRBJ1-5, with D unclear. CDR1 and CDR2 (germline): DFQATT, SNEGSKA (reference sequence). The CDR3 has 13 amino acids. Trimming removed 5 bases at V and 4 bases at J, with 12 bases between. CDR3: CSAPPPGNQPQHF. The CDR3 nucleotides read TGCAGTGCTCCCCCTCCGGGAAATCAGCCCCAGCATTTT.

This clonotype was picked up many times. The V and J genes are TRBV5-1 and TRBJ2-7, with 8 bases fitting TRBD2. Germline trimming cut 0 bases from V and 2 bases from J; bases unmatched to any gene: 16. There are 19 residues in the CDR3. Per the germline V gene, CDR1 is SGHRS and CDR2 is YFSETQ. The CDR3 DNA sequence: TGCGCCAGCAGCTTGGAGGTCACGTCCCAGGATAGCGGGACCTACGAGCAGTACTTC. This translates into CASSLEVTSQDSGTYEQYF. Using reference TRBV5-1 and TRBJ2-7 for the parts outside the CDR3, the full variable domain is KAGVTQTPRYLIKTRGQQVTLSCSPISGHRSVSWYQQTPGQGLQFLFEYFSETQRNKGNFPGRFSGRQFSNSRSEMNVSTLELGDSALYLCASSLEVTSQDSGTYEQYFGPGTRLTVT.

The sample holds a few counts of this clonotype. The J gene is TRBJ2-1, the V gene TRBV6-1, with 8 bases lining up with TRBD2. The CDR3 extends over 15 amino acids. V was pared by 4 bases and J by 8 bases, with 10 bases of the junction left unmatched. Looked up from germline, CDR1 is MNHNS and CDR2 is SASEGT. CDR3 DNA sequence: TGTGCCAGCAGTGCGGGGCTAGCGGGTTTCCATGAGCAGTTCTTC. This gives the protein CASSAGLAGFHEQFF.

This clonotype was counted at least ten times. The chain recombines TRBV5-5 with TRBJ1-5; perhaps TRBD1 as D (6 bases). Germline assignment: CDR1 SGHKS and CDR2 YYEKEE (reference sequence). V dropped 1 base and J dropped 9 bases, with 14 bases sitting between them. The CDR3 spans 14 residues. The CDR3 protein is CASSLRAQGWPQHF. DNA for the CDR3: TGTGCCAGCAGCTTGCGGGCGCAGGGGTGGCCCCAGCATTTT.

The rearrangement links TRBV19 to TRBJ2-2; D may be TRBD2 (5 bases). The CDR3 has 17 residues. CDR1 LNHDA and CDR2 SQIVND come from the germline V gene (reference sequence). Trimming removed 6 bases from V and 4 bases from J, with 21 bases in between. CDR3 sequence reads: CASRRVSTAGSTGELFF. CDR3 DNA sequence: TGTGCCAGTAGGCGGGTTTCCACCGCGGGTTCCACCGGGGAGCTGTTTTTT. Filled out from reference TRBV19 and TRBJ2-2, the complete variable domain reads DGGITQSPKYLFRKEGQNVTLSCEQNLNHDAMYWYRQDPGQGLRLIYYSQIVNDFQKGDIAEGYSVSREKKESFPLTVTSAQKNPTAFYLCASRRVSTAGSTGELFFGEGSRLTVL.

Ten or more counts support this clonotype. This chain links TRBV12-3 or TRBV12-4 with TRBJ2-7; 7 bases are a match to TRBD1. CDR3 length: 14 residues. Trimming at V came to 5 bases and at J to 3 bases, leaving 7 bases not matched to a gene. The DNA for the CDR3 is TGTGCCAGCAGTGGGGGACAGACCCACTACGAGCAGTACTTC. As protein: CASSGGQTHYEQYF.

For this clonotype: A much larger clone is a single base away; this may be a read error. The chain recombines TRBV25-1 with TRBJ1-1; D ambiguous. This CDR3 contains 14 residues. The germline V gene has CDR1 MGHDK and CDR2 SYGVNS. CDR3 sequence (DNA): TGTGCCAGCAGTGAAATTTCGGTGAACACTAAAGCTTTCTTT. It encodes CASSEISVNTKAFF.

The chain carries TRBV3-1 and TRBJ1-6; maybe TRBD1 (5 bases). CDR1 and CDR2 (germline): LGHDT, YNNKEL (reference sequence). This CDR3 contains 15 residues. Trimming removed 0 bases from V and 6 bases from J, with 9 bases in between. For the CDR3, the DNA is TGTGCCAGCAGCCAAGATTCGGGGGTTAATTCACCCCTCCACTTT. Translated: CASSQDSGVNSPLHF.

This clonotype came up many times. V and J are TRBV6-2 or TRBV6-3 and TRBJ2-5; TRBD2 is a possible D gene (5 bases). The CDR3 has 13 amino acids. The germline CDR1 and CDR2 sequences are MNHEY and SVGEGT. V was shortened by 8 bases and J by 5 bases, with 15 bases between the two germline ends. The CDR3 loop reads CASGQARGETQYF. The CDR3 DNA reads TGTGCCAGCGGTCAGGCCCGAGGGGAGACCCAGTACTTC.

This clonotype was found a few times. The chain links TRBV20-1 to TRBJ2-7; D ambiguous. V lost 1 base and J lost 8, with 15 bases in between. The germline V gene has CDR1 DFQATT and CDR2 SNEGSKA (reference sequence). The CDR3 is 13 amino acids. This CDR3 is CSARGLVSLKQYF. The CDR3 DNA sequence: TGCAGTGCTAGAGGACTTGTTTCACTTAAGCAGTACTTC.

This clonotype was counted many times. V gene TRBV20-1 combines with J gene TRBJ2-1; D gene ambiguous. The CDR3 is made up of 11 amino acids. Per germline, CDR1 DFQATT and CDR2 SNEGSKA (reference sequence). V was cut by 3 bases and J by 9 bases, with 9 bases left in between. Here the CDR3 DNA reads TGCAGTGCTAGGGACCATCCTGAGCAGTTCTTC. Amino acid sequence: CSARDHPEQFF.

This clonotype was recorded many times. Here the CDR3 reads CATSERDEQYF. Here the CDR3 DNA reads TGTGCCACCAGCGAACGGGACGAGCAGTACTTC. The chain carries TRBV24-1 and TRBJ2-7; D unclear. The CDR3 sequence is 11 residues long. The germline V gene encodes CDR1 KGHDR and CDR2 SFDVKD. The ends were cut back, 7 bases at V and 5 bases at J, with 8 bases in the middle.

To note about this clonotype: With only one base between it and a far larger clone, this is likely a read error. The genes are TRBV2 and TRBJ2-7; 8 nucleotides agree with TRBD1. Germline V CDR1 and CDR2: SNHLY, FYNNEI. After removal of 6 bases from V and 0 bases from J, the junction contained 4 bases not matched to a gene. The CDR3 has 14 amino acids. The CDR3 DNA sequence: TGTGCCAGCAGAGGGGACAGGAGCTCCTACGAGCAGTACTTC. The encoded protein is CASRGDRSSYEQYF.

The chain combines TRBV5-1 with TRBJ2-7; a weak D match, TRBD2 (6 bases). The CDR3 covers 15 residues. Germline V gives CDR1 SGHRS, CDR2 YFSETQ. Trimming took 4 bases from V and 3 from J, leaving 17 bases between them. CDR3 protein: CASSLPATSRYEQYF. The CDR3 DNA reads TGCGCCAGCAGCCTACCAGCGACTAGTCGCTACGAGCAGTACTTC.

This clonotype was recorded at least ten times. This rearrangement joins TRBV10-1 to TRBJ2-5; 10 nucleotides agree with TRBD2. The CDR3 runs 16 residues. Germline CDR1 WNHNN, CDR2 SYGVQD (reference sequence). The V and J ends lost 0 bases and 5 bases, in that order; junction bases with no gene match: 6. CDR3 nucleotides: TGCGCCAGCAGTGAGTCGCCTAGCGGGAGTTTCGAGACCCAGTACTTC. Translated, it gives CASSESPSGSFETQYF.

The chain couples TRBV5-1 to TRBJ2-5, with 11 bases matching TRBD2. Germline V gene data show CDR1 as SGHRS and CDR2 as YFSETQ. J was trimmed by 4 bases and V by 5 bases; bases with no gene match: 7. The CDR3 consists of 15 residues. As DNA, the CDR3 is TGCGCCAGCAGTTTTAGCGGGAGGGCCGGAGAGACCCAGTACTTC. Translated: CASSFSGRAGETQYF.

This clonotype came up many times. The J gene is TRBJ1-5, the V gene TRBV7-9; 9 bases fit TRBD1. Trimming removed 4 bases from V and 2 bases from J; junction bases left unmatched: 9. The germline V gene has CDR1 SEHNR and CDR2 FQNEAQ (reference sequence). The CDR3 covers 17 residues. The CDR3 nucleotides read TGTGCCAGCAGCTCCCAAAGGACAGGGGTCCGCAATCAGCCCCAGCATTTT. It codes for CASSSQRTGVRNQPQHF. Filled out from reference TRBV7-9 and TRBJ1-5, the complete variable domain reads DTGVSQNPRHKITKRGQNVTFRCDPISEHNRLYWYRQTLGQGPEFLTYFQNEAQLEKSRLLSDRFSAERPKGSFSTLEIQRTEQGDSAMYLCASSSQRTGVRNQPQHFGDGTRLSIL.

With regard to this clonotype: Since a much larger clone is just one base distant, this may be a read error. The chain uses TRBV2 and TRBJ1-2, with D hard to call. This CDR3 is built from 14 residues. Deletions cut 1 base from V and 8 bases from J, with 14 bases between. Germline values: CDR1 SNHLY, CDR2 FYNNEI. CDR3: CASSEDPERRGYTF. The CDR3 region has the DNA TGTGCCAGCAGTGAAGACCCCGAGAGGAGGGGCTACACCTTC.

Worth noting for this clonotype: A single base separates this from a much larger clone, so it may be a read error. CDR3 DNA: TGCAGCGCCGATGTAACGGCGGGGAAAGAGACCCAGTACTTC. It translates to CSADVTAGKETQYF. The chain couples TRBV29-1 to TRBJ2-5; a weak D match, TRBD2 (6 bases). Germline V CDR1 and CDR2: SQVTM, ANQGSEA. The ends were cut back, 7 bases at V and 3 bases at J, with 18 bases in the middle. The CDR3 is 14 amino acids. The complete variable domain, with remaining parts taken from reference TRBV29-1 and TRBJ2-5, reads SAVISQKPSRDICQRGTSLTIQCQVDSQVTMMFWYRQQPGQSLTLIATANQGSEATYESGFVIDKFPISRPNLTFSTLTVSNMSPEDSSIYLCSADVTAGKETQYFGPGTRLLVL.

The chain recombines TRBV4-2 with TRBJ2-7; D may be TRBD1 (6 bases). From germline, CDR1 is LGHNA and CDR2 YNFKEQ. CDR3 length equals 16 residues. V dropped 3 bases and J dropped 3 bases, with 18 bases sitting between them. CDR3 sequence reads: CASSQGGQGSLYEQYF. DNA of the CDR3: TGTGCCAGCAGCCAGGGCGGGCAGGGGTCCCTCTACGAGCAGTACTTC.

At least ten counts were recorded for this clonotype. The chain links TRBV5-1 to TRBJ2-6; D uncertain. CDR1 and CDR2 (germline): SGHRS, YFSETQ. Between the trimmed V and J ends, which lost 7 bases and 0 bases, there was a span of 8 bases. The CDR3 totals 14 residues. CDR3 protein: CASSSYSGANVLTF. Here the CDR3 DNA reads TGCGCCAGCTCATCCTACTCTGGGGCCAACGTCCTGACTTTC.

This clonotype was seen repeatedly, ten times or more. This chain joins TRBV6-2 or TRBV6-3 and TRBJ2-7, with 8 bases matching TRBD2. Per the germline V gene, CDR1 is MNHEY and CDR2 is SVGEGT. The CDR3 contains 15 residues. With V trimmed by 2 bases and J by 5 bases, 8 bases remained unmatched. CDR3 sequence (DNA): TGTGCCAGCAGTTACAACCCTAGCGGGTATCACGAGCAGTACTTC. This encodes CASSYNPSGYHEQYF.

The count of this clonotype is one. A clone one base away is much larger, so this may be a read error. It is likely a read error, because the conserved phenylalanine at the end of the CDR3 is missing. The chain has TRBV28 and TRBJ2-5; D might be TRBD1 (6 bases). The CDR3 spans 12 residues. Germline V gives CDR1 MDHEN, CDR2 SYDVKM. DNA of the CDR3: TGTGGGTCAGGGGAATTTATGGAGACCCAGTACCTC. The encoded protein is CGSGEFMETQYL.

This clonotype was observed many times. The chain has TRBV12-3 or TRBV12-4 and TRBJ2-7, with TRBD1 matching 10 bases. Trimming cost V 5 bases and J 6 bases; bases outside gene matches: 7. CDR3 length: 14 residues. CDR3 residues: CASSRGWTGGEQYF. CDR3 bases: TGTGCCAGCAGTCGAGGATGGACAGGGGGCGAGCAGTACTTC.

There are many counts of this clonotype. The chain uses TRBV6-1 and TRBJ1-2, with D possibly matching TRBD1 (5 bases). Germline values: CDR1 MNHNS, CDR2 SASEGT. The germline V and J ends were trimmed by 8 bases and 2 bases, with 12 bases remaining between them. This CDR3 is 13 amino acids long. CDR3 nucleotide sequence: TGTGCCAGCTCGATTACAGGAAACTATGGCTACACCTTC. Protein: CASSITGNYGYTF.

This clonotype has at least ten counts. The V call is TRBV5-1, the J call TRBJ1-2; 10 bases are shared with TRBD1. Germline values: CDR1 SGHRS, CDR2 YFSETQ. After removal of 4 bases from V and 8 bases from J, the junction contained 11 bases not matched to a gene. The CDR3 is 15 amino acids. The CDR3 reads CASSPRTGGGEGYTF. The CDR3 coding sequence is TGCGCCAGCAGCCCCCGGACAGGGGGAGGAGAGGGCTACACCTTC.

This clonotype was seen a handful of times. The V call is TRBV10-3, the J call TRBJ1-4, with D possibly being TRBD1 (6 bases). CDR3 length: 16 residues. CDR1 is ENHRY, CDR2 SYGVKD, per germline. Trimming removed 0 bases from V and 8 bases from J, with 16 bases in between. CDR3 in DNA: TGTGCCATCAGTGAGTCAGCAAACAGGGCGTTGGAAAAACTGTTTTTT. It codes for CAISESANRALEKLFF.

This clonotype was recorded many times. This rearrangement joins TRBV19 to TRBJ1-1; 8 bases are a match to TRBD1. From germline, CDR1 is LNHDA and CDR2 SQIVND (reference sequence). The CDR3 sequence is 15 residues long. J gave up 3 bases and V 6 bases, and 9 bases lay outside the gene matches. The CDR3 bases are TGTGCCAGTAGGAACAGGGCACAGGGGGACACTGAAGCTTTCTTT. It encodes CASRNRAQGDTEAFF.